Given below is one T cell receptor beta chain in context. What it recognizes is unknown. Deletions cut 2 bases from V and 4 bases from J, with 12 bases between. Germline CDR1 is SNHLY and CDR2 is FYNNEI. The CDR3 contains 15 residues. Naivety among CD8 cells was defined by CD45RO negativity and positive CCR7 selection, thereby excluding terminally differentiated effector memory CD45RA+ cells. Only Caucasian adults living in Nashville, Tennessee made up the donor group. The data derive from a study of shared clonotypes between healthy human individuals. Overall study: CD4 naive and CD4 memory each took three plates per donor, while CD8 naive took two and CD8 memory one. Whole-study results and caveats: Clonotype sharing across a handful of donors was observed for 5% to 6.5% of naive CD4 clonotypes.

Original handling: Filtering differed since immunoSEQ provided only junctions, with no quality scores. Clones were sequenced by immunoSEQ multiplex PCR, and TCRdb holds only the in-frame ones, with some missing. V and J calls and clone size come straight from that table; D and trimming were deduced from the DNA. The sample has approximately 1.9 million clones, over 85% seen once. This chain uses TRBV2 with TRBJ1-5; D unresolved. The sequenced sample was naive CD8+ T cells from PBMCs. The receptor was derived from a man between 18 and 29 years old in good health. Some clones in this sample may be carry-over from other donors' samples. CDR3 coding DNA: TGTGCCAGCAGTGAAACGGCACTATATAATCAGCCCCAGCATTTT. Amino acid sequence: CASSETALYNQPQHF.